This T cell receptor beta chain was found in a study of T cell changes during pregnancy in multiple sclerosis (dated by TCRdb to about 2019). For the study in its entirety: The study examined how the T cell repertoire changed over the course of pregnancy in women with multiple sclerosis.

V loses 4 bases at its end and J loses 4 bases; junction bases beyond the gene matches: 1. CDR1 and CDR2 were assigned from the germline V gene as MRHNA and SNTAGT. Its CDR3 holds 14 amino acids, cysteine through phenylalanine. Here the CDR3 DNA is all that survives: 42 bases in frame from base 1. The library was generated by the immunoSEQ multiplex PCR assay. The table was pulled from immuneACCESS by TCRdb, which kept in-frame rearrangements only. Such tables lose some clones; where checked, under half of the loss comes from unresolved V genes, and the rest has no known cause. The table for this sample lists about 43,000 clones; approximately 91% of them were counted only once. Together, the top ten hold about 1.5% of the sample. Points on this clone: The antigen it recognizes is unknown. The sample holds no much larger clone one base away, and base qualities are not on file.

The rearranged segments are TRBV6-4 and TRBJ2-3, and TRBD1 aligns with 11 junction nucleotides. The receptor's source is a female donor with multiple sclerosis, enrolled in a pregnancy study. Sequencing used PBMCs (not recorded whether the cells were cultured). The CDR3 region has the sequence CASSGTGGADTQYF. Here is the DNA: TGTGCCAGCAGTGGGACAGGGGGCGCAGATACGCAGTATTTT.